These 21 T cell receptor beta chains share one sample of origin, sequenced in a study of blood T cell repertoires in COVID-19. Sequencing was performed with immunoSEQ multiplex PCR; in TCRdb, only in-frame clones are kept and a portion is missing. In the table there are more than 20,000 clones, about nine tenths of which are singletons. The sample comprised peripheral blood. These receptor sequences come from a man aged 50 to 60 with active COVID-19.

The chain combines TRBV2 with TRBJ2-7; a weak D match, TRBD2 (6 bases). The CDR3 loop spans 15 amino acids. V was shortened by 8 bases and J by 0 bases, with 17 bases between the two germline ends. Looked up from germline, CDR1 is SNHLY and CDR2 is FYNNEI. The CDR3 loop is CASRFLAGSSYEQYF. Here the CDR3 DNA reads TGTGCCAGCCGGTTTTTGGCGGGGTCCTCCTACGAGCAGTACTTC.

The chain recombines TRBV6-5 with TRBJ1-2; 10 positions agree with TRBD1. Germline trimming cut 6 bases from V and 8 bases from J; bases unmatched to any gene: 12. The CDR3 runs 15 residues. CDR1 and CDR2 from the germline V gene are MNHEY and SVGAGI. The CDR3 here is CASSPLGTGAAGYTF. The CDR3 DNA is TGTGCCAGCAGCCCGCTCGGGACAGGGGCGGCGGGCTACACCTTC.

Regarding this clone: At one end, the junction sequence differs from germline, possibly due to a read error. The chain uses TRBV13 and TRBJ1-1, with 11 bases identical to TRBD1. Looked up from germline, CDR1 is PRHDT and CDR2 is FYEKMQ (reference sequence). The CDR3 is 14 residues long. Here the CDR3 reads CASSLGQGASEAFF. In DNA form, the CDR3 reads TGTGCCAGCAGCCTAGGACAGGGGGCTAGTGAAGCTTTCTTT.

The V and J genes are TRBV5-1 and TRBJ2-3; tentatively, D is TRBD2 (6 bases). V was cut by 4 bases and J by 0 bases, with 12 bases left in between. Germline-derived CDR1 and CDR2 are SGHRS and YFSETQ. The length of the CDR3 is 15 residues. The CDR3 is CASSRPGTSTDTQYF. The CDR3 nucleotides read TGCGCCAGCAGCCGTCCAGGGACTAGCACAGATACGCAGTATTTT. Complete variable domain (other parts from reference TRBV5-1 and TRBJ2-3): KAGVTQTPRYLIKTRGQQVTLSCSPISGHRSVSWYQQTPGQGLQFLFEYFSETQRNKGNFPGRFSGRQFSNSRSEMNVSTLELGDSALYLCASSRPGTSTDTQYFGPGTRLTVL.

The rearrangement joins TRBV4-2 to TRBJ2-7; 12 bases match TRBD1. Germline-derived CDR1 and CDR2 are LGHNA and YNFKEQ. V trimming: 3 bases; J trimming: 2 bases; junction bases outside the gene matches: 8. This CDR3 region has 17 residues. Here the CDR3 reads CASSQPGQGAKTYEQYF. CDR3 coding DNA: TGTGCCAGCAGCCAGCCGGGACAGGGGGCGAAAACCTACGAGCAGTACTTC.

This chain uses TRBV10-2 with TRBJ2-3; weak D call: TRBD2 (7 bases). From germline, CDR1 is WSHSY and CDR2 SAAADI. The CDR3 runs 15 residues. Trimming cost V 3 bases and J 2 bases, with 12 bases left between them. The CDR3 DNA reads TGCGCCAGCAGTGAAAGGGGGGGACCCACAGATACGCAGTATTTT. This encodes CASSERGGPTDTQYF.

The chain uses TRBV3-1 (or the pseudogene TRBV3-2) and TRBJ2-7; 7 nucleotides agree with TRBD2. This CDR3 is 16 amino acids long. Losses at the gene ends were 4 bases for V and 1 base for J; bases not matched to a gene: 10. Germline CDR1 LGHDT, CDR2 YNNKEL (reference sequence). CDR3 protein: CASSRSSGGSSYEQYF. DNA of the CDR3: TGTGCCAGCAGCCGGTCGTCTGGCGGGAGTTCCTACGAGCAGTACTTC.

This clone appeared once. The rearrangement joins TRBV19 to TRBJ2-5; 8 bases align to TRBD1. V gave up 5 bases and J gave up 5 bases; unmatched junction bases: 7. Germline lookup yields CDR1 LNHDA and CDR2 SQIVND (reference sequence). CDR3 size: 14 residues. The CDR3 here is CASSGTGGFETQYF. The CDR3 DNA reads as TGTGCCAGTAGTGGCACAGGGGGTTTCGAGACCCAGTACTTC.

V usage is TRBV19 and J usage is TRBJ1-3, with D unclear. Germline-derived CDR1 and CDR2 are LNHDA and SQIVND (reference sequence). CDR3 length: 17 residues. Trimming left V 9 bases short and J 4 bases short, with 25 bases between. CDR3 residues: CASSPLVGLSTGNTIYF. The CDR3 nucleotides are TGTGCCAGCAGCCCCCTGGTAGGACTAAGCACGGGAAACACCATATATTTT.

The rearrangement uses TRBV7-3 and TRBJ2-1; TRBD1 matches at 12 bases. J lost 9 bases, V lost 5 bases, and 8 bases had no gene match. The CDR3 has 15 residues. The germline V gene encodes CDR1 SGHTA and CDR2 FQGTGA. CDR3 loop: CASSPSGTGGFEQFF. The CDR3 DNA follows: TGTGCCAGCAGCCCCTCCGGGACAGGGGGCTTTGAGCAGTTCTTC. The whole variable domain, remainder taken from reference TRBV7-3 and TRBJ2-1, is GAGVSQTPSNKVTEKGKYVELRCDPISGHTALYWYRQSLGQGPEFLIYFQGTGAADDSGLPNDRFFAVRPEGSVSTLKIQRTERGDSAVYLCASSPSGTGGFEQFFGPGTRLTVL.

The CDR3 coding sequence is TGTGCCAGCAGTCTAGCGGGAGTTGGAGATACGCAGTATTTT. Encoded protein: CASSLAGVGDTQYF. The chain uses TRBV28 and TRBJ2-3; 10 nucleotides align to TRBD2. Germline values: CDR1 MDHEN, CDR2 SYDVKM. J lost 5 bases, V lost 5 bases, and 4 bases had no gene match. The CDR3 runs 14 residues.

This clone was detected a few times. The V and J genes are TRBV6-6 and TRBJ1-3, with 8 bases identical to TRBD1. Trimming at V came to 5 bases and at J to 0 bases, leaving 9 bases not matched to a gene. Looked up from germline, CDR1 is MNHNY and CDR2 is SVGAGI (reference sequence). The CDR3 spans 17 residues. The chain's CDR3 is CASSPILQGVSGNTIYF. The CDR3 DNA reads as TGTGCCAGCAGTCCGATTCTACAGGGGGTCTCTGGAAACACCATATATTTT.

The chain employs TRBV10-3 and TRBJ2-6; a possible D gene is TRBD2 (6 bases). Germline CDR1 and CDR2: ENHRY and SYGVKD. Trimming shortened V by 4 bases and J by 1 base, and 17 bases separated the two germline ends. This CDR3 spans 18 amino acids. The chain's CDR3 is CAISAGTPILSGANVLTF. CDR3 in DNA: TGTGCCATCAGTGCCGGGACTCCGATTCTTTCTGGGGCCAACGTCCTGACTTTC.

CDR3 in DNA: TGTGCTAGTGCCGAGGACAGGATAATTCAGTACTTC. The encoded protein is CASAEDRIIQYF. The chain recombines TRBV12-5 with TRBJ2-4; 7 nucleotides align to TRBD1. J lost 10 bases, V lost 7 bases, and 7 bases had no gene match. The length of the CDR3 is 12 residues. The germline V gene encodes CDR1 LGHNT and CDR2 FRNRAP. Combining the CDR3 with reference TRBV12-5 and TRBJ2-4 gives the whole variable domain DARVTQTPRHKVTEMGQEVTMRCQPILGHNTVFWYRQTMMQGLELLAYFRNRAPLDDSGMPKDRFSAEMPDATLATLKIQPSEPRDSAVYFCASAEDRIIQYFGAGTRLSVL.

This clone was detected only once. V gene TRBV7-8 combines with J gene TRBJ2-1, with 13 bases matching TRBD2. The length of the CDR3 is 13 residues. V lost 5 bases to trimming and J lost 15 bases; unmatched junction nucleotides: 7. Per the germline V gene, CDR1 is SGHVS and CDR2 is FQNEAQ. CDR3 DNA: TGTGCCAGCAGCCCACTAGCGGGAGGGCCCGGGTTCTTC. Its protein is CASSPLAGGPGFF.

The chain uses TRBV2 and TRBJ2-5, with 11 bases aligning to TRBD1. Trimming at V came to 6 bases and at J to 3 bases, leaving 6 bases not matched to a gene. Germline V gene data show CDR1 as SNHLY and CDR2 as FYNNEI. The CDR3 runs to 15 residues. This CDR3 reads CASSWDRGGEETQYF. The CDR3 DNA reads as TGTGCCAGCAGCTGGGACAGGGGGGGCGAAGAGACCCAGTACTTC.

The CDR3 spells CASSHTRPGLAGTGELFF. CDR3 DNA: TGTGCCAGCAGCCATACCCGACCGGGACTAGCGGGCACCGGGGAGCTGTTTTTT. This rearrangement joins TRBV14 to TRBJ2-2, with 12 positions matching TRBD2. This CDR3 has 18 residues. Germline assignment: CDR1 SGHDN and CDR2 FVKESK. With 3 bases clipped from V and 4 bases from J, the junction kept 9 bases outside the gene matches.

V is TRBV11-3 and J is TRBJ2-1; unclear D gene. Germline values: CDR1 SGHNT, CDR2 YENEEA. The CDR3 runs 14 residues. The germline V and J ends were trimmed by 0 bases and 0 bases, with 3 bases remaining between them. The CDR3 coding sequence is TGTGCCAGCAGCTTAGACAGCTCCTACAATGAGCAGTTCTTC. This codes for CASSLDSSYNEQFF.

This chain joins TRBV7-9 and TRBJ2-1, with 10 bases matching TRBD1. There are 19 residues in the CDR3. With V trimmed by 5 bases and J by 3 bases, 16 bases remained unmatched. CDR1 is SEHNR and CDR2 is FQNEAQ in the germline V gene (reference sequence). This CDR3 reads CASSLYGGTGEFRYNEQFF. CDR3 DNA sequence: TGTGCCAGCAGCCTATACGGGGGGACAGGGGAATTTCGCTACAATGAGCAGTTCTTC.

This chain connects TRBV5-6 to TRBJ1-1, with 9 nucleotides matching TRBD1. After removal of 3 bases from V and 1 base from J, the junction contained 4 bases not matched to a gene. The CDR3 runs 15 residues. Germline-derived CDR1 and CDR2 are SGHDT and YYEEEE. The CDR3 region is CASSSLGQGNTEAFF. CDR3 sequence (DNA): TGTGCCAGCAGCTCTCTGGGACAGGGGAACACTGAAGCTTTCTTT. The full variable domain, completed using reference TRBV5-6 and TRBJ1-1, is DAGVTQSPTHLIKTRGQQVTLRCSPKSGHDTVSWYQQALGQGPQFIFQYYEEEERQRGNFPDRFSGHQFPNYSSELNVNALLLGDSALYLCASSSLGQGNTEAFFGQGTRLTVV.

This clone is medium-sized by share. V gene TRBV6-4 combines with J gene TRBJ2-3, with D perhaps TRBD1 (6 bases). This CDR3 spans 14 amino acids. Trimming cost V 3 bases and J 1 base, with 8 bases left between them. The V gene's germline CDR1 is MRHNA and CDR2 SNTAGT. The CDR3 loop is CASSEKGGTDTQYF. CDR3 bases: TGTGCCAGCAGTGAGAAGGGGGGCACAGATACGCAGTATTTT.